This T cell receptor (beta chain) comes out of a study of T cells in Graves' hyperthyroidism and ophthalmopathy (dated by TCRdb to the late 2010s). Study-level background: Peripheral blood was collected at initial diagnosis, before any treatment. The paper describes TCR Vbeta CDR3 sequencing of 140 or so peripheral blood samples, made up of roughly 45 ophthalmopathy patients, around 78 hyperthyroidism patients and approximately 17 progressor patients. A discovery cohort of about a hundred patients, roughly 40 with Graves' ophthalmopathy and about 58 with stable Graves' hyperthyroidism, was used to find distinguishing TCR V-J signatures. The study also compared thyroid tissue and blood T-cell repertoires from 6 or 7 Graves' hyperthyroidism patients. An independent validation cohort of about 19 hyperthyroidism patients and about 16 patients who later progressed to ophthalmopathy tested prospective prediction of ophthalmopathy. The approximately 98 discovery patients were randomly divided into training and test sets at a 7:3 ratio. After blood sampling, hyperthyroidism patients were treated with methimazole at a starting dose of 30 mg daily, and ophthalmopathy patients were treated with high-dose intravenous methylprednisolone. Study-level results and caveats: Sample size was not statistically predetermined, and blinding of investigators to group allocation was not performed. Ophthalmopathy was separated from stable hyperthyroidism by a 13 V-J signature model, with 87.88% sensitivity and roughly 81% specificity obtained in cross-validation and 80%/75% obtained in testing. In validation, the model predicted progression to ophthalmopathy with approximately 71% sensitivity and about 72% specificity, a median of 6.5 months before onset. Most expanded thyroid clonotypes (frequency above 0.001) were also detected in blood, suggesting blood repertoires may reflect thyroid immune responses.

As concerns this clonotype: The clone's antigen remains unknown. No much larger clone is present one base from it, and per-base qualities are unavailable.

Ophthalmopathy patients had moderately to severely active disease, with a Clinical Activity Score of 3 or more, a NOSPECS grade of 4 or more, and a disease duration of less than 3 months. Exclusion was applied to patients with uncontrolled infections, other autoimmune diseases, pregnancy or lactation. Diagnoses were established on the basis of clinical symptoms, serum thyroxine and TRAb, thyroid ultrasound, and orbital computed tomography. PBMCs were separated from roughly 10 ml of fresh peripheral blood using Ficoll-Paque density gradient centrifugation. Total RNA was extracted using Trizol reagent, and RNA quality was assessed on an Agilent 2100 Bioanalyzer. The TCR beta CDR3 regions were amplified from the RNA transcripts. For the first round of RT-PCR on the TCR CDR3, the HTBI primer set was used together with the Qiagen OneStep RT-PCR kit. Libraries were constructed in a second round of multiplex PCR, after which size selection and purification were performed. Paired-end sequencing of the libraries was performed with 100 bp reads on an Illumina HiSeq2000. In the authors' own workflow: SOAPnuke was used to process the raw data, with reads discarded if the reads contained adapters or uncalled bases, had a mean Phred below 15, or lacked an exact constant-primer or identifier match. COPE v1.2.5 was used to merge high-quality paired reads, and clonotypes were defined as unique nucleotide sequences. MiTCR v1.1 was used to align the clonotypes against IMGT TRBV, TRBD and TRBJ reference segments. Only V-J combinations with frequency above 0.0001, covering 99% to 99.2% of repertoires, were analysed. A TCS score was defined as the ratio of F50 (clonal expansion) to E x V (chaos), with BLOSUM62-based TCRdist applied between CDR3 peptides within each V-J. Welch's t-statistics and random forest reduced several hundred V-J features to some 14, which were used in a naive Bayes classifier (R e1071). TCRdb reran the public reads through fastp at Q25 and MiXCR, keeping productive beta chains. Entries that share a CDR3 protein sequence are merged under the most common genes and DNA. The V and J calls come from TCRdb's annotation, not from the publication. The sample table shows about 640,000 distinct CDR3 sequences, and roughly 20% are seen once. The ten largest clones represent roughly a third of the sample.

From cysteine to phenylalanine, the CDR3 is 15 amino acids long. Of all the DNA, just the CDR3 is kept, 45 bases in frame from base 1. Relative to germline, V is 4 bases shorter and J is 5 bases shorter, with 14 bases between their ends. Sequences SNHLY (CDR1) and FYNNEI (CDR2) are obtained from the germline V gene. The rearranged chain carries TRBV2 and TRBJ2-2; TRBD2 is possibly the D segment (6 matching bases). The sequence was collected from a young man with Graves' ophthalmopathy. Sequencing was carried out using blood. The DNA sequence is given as TGTGCCAGCAGTGTGATGGGCGGGGATACCGGGGAGCTGTTTTTT. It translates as CASSVMGGDTGELFF.